Listed below are T cell receptor beta chains from one sample, sequenced in a study of identical twins. TCRdb re-called the 5' RACE reads through MiXCR, storing one row per CDR3 protein. Among nearly 250,000 distinct CDR3 sequences, about 7% were seen once, and the ten largest hold roughly 3.7%. These same records also appear under a second study, on yellow fever vaccine responses in identical twins.

The sequencing input was memory (CD45RO+) T cells sorted from blood. The receptors were sampled from a woman in her late teens or twenties in good health. CDR3s include the opening cysteine and the closing phenylalanine or tryptophan. Fields, in order: J gene, V gene, D gene, clone size, CDR3 DNA, CDR3 protein. D genes are given only for firm matches. Some rows mark clone size as missing; the rest say once, few, many or name a class of expanded clone.

TRBJ1-5	TRBV4-1	TRBD1	many	TGCGCCAGCAGCCAAGAGACAGGGCGGTATAGCAATCAGCCCCAGCATTTT	CASSQETGRYSNQPQHF
TRBJ2-5	TRBV12-3/TRBV12-4	TRBD1	few	TGTGCCAGCAGTACAGGGGCTCTCCAAGAGACCCAGTACTTC	CASSTGALQETQYF
TRBJ2-3	TRBV20-1	TRBD1	many	TGCAGTGCTATCAACCCGGGACAGAGCACAGATACGCAGTATTTT	CSAINPGQSTDTQYF
TRBJ2-5	TRBV9	-	few	TGTGCCAGCAGCCCCCGGGAAGCGACCTTCGGGACCCAGTACTTC	CASSPREATFGTQYF
TRBJ1-2	TRBV3-1	-	-	TGTGCCAGCAGCCAAGGGTTTGCCGGGGGGGGCTACACCTTC	CASSQGFAGGGYTF
TRBJ2-1	TRBV28	TRBD1	few	TGTGCCAGCAGCCAGGGACAGGGGGCCACCAATGAGCAGTTCTTC	CASSQGQGATNEQFF
TRBJ2-7	TRBV27	TRBD1	many	TGTGCCAGCAGGAAGACAGGGAAACCCTACGAGCAGTACTTC	CASRKTGKPYEQYF
TRBJ1-5	TRBV19	-	few	TGTGCCAGTAGTATAGATTCCGGGTCCGGGCAGCCCCAGCATTTT	CASSIDSGSGQPQHF
TRBJ2-2	TRBV25-1	-	-	TGTGCCAGCAGTGACAGGGTTGCCGGGGAGCTGTTTTTT	CASSDRVAGELFF
TRBJ1-4	TRBV6-2/TRBV6-3	-	few	TGTGCCAGCAGTTACTCGAGGGAGGAACCTAATGAAAAACTGTTTTTT	CASSYSREEPNEKLFF
TRBJ2-1	TRBV7-3	TRBD2	few	TGTGCCAGCAGCTTAACGCCGGGAGGGCCCGGTGGTGAGCAGTTCTTC	CASSLTPGGPGGEQFF
TRBJ2-4	TRBV14	-	few	TGTGCCAGCAGCCAAGAGATGCTAGGGGCGATTCAGTACTTC	CASSQEMLGAIQYF
TRBJ2-7	TRBV15	-	few	TGTGCCACCAGCAGAGACAGGGGAAGGGAGCAGTACTTC	CATSRDRGREQYF
TRBJ2-3	TRBV10-3	TRBD2	few	TGTGCCATCAGCGAAAGACTAGCGTCCACAGATACGCAGTATTTT	CAISERLASTDTQYF
TRBJ2-1	TRBV3-1	TRBD1	-	TGTGCTAGTCTTGGACAGGGGACAAATGAGCAGTTCTTC	CASLGQGTNEQFF
TRBJ1-6	TRBV7-6	TRBD1	many	TGTGCCAGCAGCCGTAGACAGGGGTTTAATTCACCCCTCCACTTT	CASSRRQGFNSPLHF
TRBJ1-3	TRBV20-1	TRBD1	few	TGCAGTGCTGGTGACAGGGGGCAACGCTCTGGAAACACCATATATTTT	CSAGDRGQRSGNTIYF
TRBJ1-5	TRBV28	-	-	TGTGCCAGCAATTCGTACAGGCAAACCTATAGCAATCAGCCCCAGCATTTT	CASNSYRQTYSNQPQHF
TRBJ2-2	TRBV29-1	-	many	TGCAGCGCGGGAGGACAGATGAACACCGGGGAGCTGTTTTTT	CSAGGQMNTGELFF
TRBJ2-6	TRBV6-4	-	-	TGTGCCAGCAGTGGTGGGGGGAACTCTGGGGCCAACGTCCTGACTTTC	CASSGGGNSGANVLTF
TRBJ2-3	TRBV3-1	TRBD2	-	TGTGCCACCTCCCAACATAGCGGGGGGGCAATCAGCACAGATACGCAGTATTTT	CATSQHSGGAISTDTQYF
TRBJ1-3	TRBV27	-	medium-sized	TGTGCCAGCAGTCCTCAGGGGCCTCCTTCTTATTCTGGAAACACCATATATTTT	CASSPQGPPSYSGNTIYF
TRBJ2-2	TRBV7-9	-	few	TGTGCCAGCAGTTACATCTCCCGGGAGCTGTTTTTT	CASSYISRELFF
TRBJ2-5	TRBV20-1	-	once	TGCAGTGCTCCCGCAGCAGGGGTTACCCAAGAGACCCAGTACTTC	CSAPAAGVTQETQYF
TRBJ1-1	TRBV5-1	-	-	TGCGCCAGCAGCTTAGATGCCAGAGAAGCTTTCTTT	CASSLDAREAFF
TRBJ2-7	TRBV19	TRBD1	-	TGTGCCAGTAGCTCTATGACAGGGTCTGAGCAGTACTTC	CASSSMTGSEQYF
TRBJ2-3	TRBV5-1	TRBD1	many	TGCGCCAGCAGCTCCGGACAGGGCCATACTTCAGATACGCAGTATTTT	CASSSGQGHTSDTQYF
TRBJ2-5	TRBV5-8	-	few	TGTGCCAGCAACCCCAGGGGCCAAGAGACCCAGTACTTC	CASNPRGQETQYF
TRBJ2-1	TRBV28	-	-	TGTGCCAGCAGTTTCTCCGACGCTGCATACAATGAGCAGTTCTTC	CASSFSDAAYNEQFF
TRBJ2-1	TRBV9	-	few	TGTGCCAGCAGCGTAGAACCGAGCTCCTACAATGAGCAGTTCTTC	CASSVEPSSYNEQFF
TRBJ2-3	TRBV12-3/TRBV12-4	TRBD2	-	TGTGCCAGCAGCGGGACTAGCGGGAGAACAGATACGCAGTATTTT	CASSGTSGRTDTQYF
TRBJ1-2	TRBV7-2	-	many	TGTGCCAGCAGCTCCTCCTTCAGTGGCTACACCTTC	CASSSSFSGYTF
TRBJ2-7	TRBV6-1	TRBD2	-	TGTGCCAGCAGTGAAGATAATTTTAGCGGGAGACTGATGGGGTACTACGAGCAGTACTTC	CASSEDNFSGRLMGYYEQYF
TRBJ2-5	TRBV5-1	-	many	TGCGCCAGCAGCCGTGGGACATCCGAGACCCAGTACTTC	CASSRGTSETQYF
TRBJ2-2	TRBV5-1	-	few	TGCGCCAGCAGCCTGGAGAGGGGGGCCGGGGAGCTGTTTTTT	CASSLERGAGELFF
TRBJ2-1	TRBV7-9	TRBD2	-	TGTGCCAGCCGCGACAGCGGGGCCTCCAATGAGCAGTTCTTC	CASRDSGASNEQFF
TRBJ1-5	TRBV2	-	-	TGTGCCAGCGGTACAGGGAATCAGCCCCAGCATTTT	CASGTGNQPQHF